One and the same sample provided the 25 T cell receptor beta chains below, sequenced in a study of T cell changes during pregnancy in multiple sclerosis. TCRdb's table, derived via immunoSEQ multiplex PCR, lists solely in-frame clones and lacks some. The top ten clones hold over 4% of a sample with approximately 49,000 clones, nearly 90% of them seen once. The input for sequencing was peripheral blood, taken after pregnancy. These receptor sequences come from a female donor in good health, enrolled as a control in a pregnancy study.

The rearrangement joins TRBV4-3 to TRBJ2-2; D is perhaps TRBD2 (5 bases). The length of the CDR3 is 17 residues. Germline V CDR1 and CDR2: LGHNA, YSLEER. V was cut by 0 bases and J by 0 bases, with 11 bases left in between. The CDR3: CASSQEWAGSNTGELFF. In DNA form, the CDR3 reads TGCGCCAGCAGCCAAGAGTGGGCGGGCTCGAACACCGGGGAGCTGTTTTTT.

V gene TRBV5-1 combines with J gene TRBJ2-4, with a possible D match to TRBD1 (6 bases). V was clipped by 3 bases and J by 1 base, with 11 bases between them. CDR1 is SGHRS, CDR2 YFSETQ, per germline. The CDR3 is 15 amino acids. The CDR3 DNA follows: TGCGCCAGCAGCTCCTTAGACAGGGCCAAAAACATTCAGTACTTC. It codes for CASSSLDRAKNIQYF.

This chain links TRBV7-9 with TRBJ2-2; a weak D match, TRBD1 (5 bases). Trimming took off 1 base at V and 2 bases at J, with 11 bases between the two ends. CDR1 is SEHNR, CDR2 FQNEAQ, per germline (reference sequence). The CDR3 covers 16 residues. The CDR3 sequence: CASSLGQQGNTGELFF. As DNA, the CDR3 is TGTGCCAGCAGCTTAGGACAGCAAGGAAACACCGGGGAGCTGTTTTTT.

About this clone itself: A read error may produce the germline difference seen at one junction end. The V gene is TRBV6-6, the J gene TRBJ2-1; the match to TRBD1 covers 9 bases. Germline V CDR1 and CDR2: MNHNY, SVGAGI (reference sequence). The CDR3 is 14 amino acids. CDR3 sequence: CASTYRGRWNEQFF. The CDR3 coding sequence is TGTGCCAGCACTTACAGGGGGCGGTGGAATGAGCAGTTCTTC.

The genes are TRBV5-1 and TRBJ2-7; 14 bases are shared with TRBD2. CDR1 is SGHRS and CDR2 is YFSETQ in the germline V gene. The CDR3 extends over 15 amino acids. With V trimmed by 4 bases and J by 3 bases, 3 bases remained unmatched. The CDR3 is CASSRTSGRNYEQYF. CDR3 in DNA: TGCGCCAGCAGCCGGACTAGCGGGAGGAACTACGAGCAGTACTTC.

The V and J genes are TRBV7-3 and TRBJ2-5, with D possibly matching TRBD2 (5 bases). V lost 5 bases, J lost 2 bases, and 12 bases lay in between. The CDR3 length is 14 residues. Looked up from germline, CDR1 is SGHTA and CDR2 is FQGTGA. Here the CDR3 DNA reads TGTGCCAGCAGCCCCAATCGGGGACAAGAGACCCAGTACTTC. Translation gives CASSPNRGQETQYF.

Only one count was recorded for this clone. The rearrangement links TRBV5-6 to TRBJ1-2; D is ambiguous. This CDR3 has 16 residues. V shed 3 bases and J shed 7 bases, with 22 bases lying between them. The V gene's germline CDR1 is SGHDT and CDR2 YYEEEE. The CDR3 here is CASSSPAPGLAFGYTF. In DNA form, the CDR3 reads TGTGCCAGCAGCTCGCCGGCCCCGGGGTTAGCTTTTGGCTACACCTTC.

The rearrangement links TRBV6-1 to TRBJ2-3; 12 nucleotides match TRBD2. With V trimmed by 10 bases and J by 5 bases, 10 bases remained unmatched. Germline V CDR1 and CDR2: MNHNS, SASEGT. The CDR3 runs to 15 residues. CDR3: CAIPETSGRGDTQYF. The CDR3 bases are TGTGCCATCCCAGAGACTAGCGGGAGAGGAGATACGCAGTATTTT.

This chain joins TRBV6-5 and TRBJ1-3; D is ambiguous. The CDR3 is 15 residues long. The ends were cut back, 5 bases at V and 8 bases at J, with 19 bases in the middle. Germline loops: CDR1 MNHEY, CDR2 SVGAGI. CDR3 protein: CASSLLGGGGDTIYF. The CDR3 region has the DNA TGTGCCAGCAGTCTCCTGGGAGGAGGAGGAGACACCATATATTTT.

This chain connects TRBV19 to TRBJ2-5, with D unresolved. The CDR3 is made up of 13 amino acids. From germline, CDR1 is LNHDA and CDR2 SQIVND (reference sequence). V lost 3 bases to trimming and J lost 2 bases, with 7 bases between them. CDR3 sequence: CASSIDLQETQYF. For the CDR3, the DNA is TGTGCCAGTAGTATCGACTTACAAGAGACCCAGTACTTC. Drawing the rest from reference TRBV19 and TRBJ2-5, the complete variable domain is DGGITQSPKYLFRKEGQNVTLSCEQNLNHDAMYWYRQDPGQGLRLIYYSQIVNDFQKGDIAEGYSVSREKKESFPLTVTSAQKNPTAFYLCASSIDLQETQYFGPGTRLLVL.

The chain carries TRBV2 and TRBJ1-2; 8 bases are a match to TRBD1. V shed 7 bases and J 5 bases; nucleotides not matched to a gene: 3. CDR1 is SNHLY, CDR2 FYNNEI, per germline. This CDR3 has 12 amino acids. The CDR3 protein is CASIRTGYGYTF. The CDR3 DNA reads TGTGCCAGCATCCGGACAGGGTATGGCTACACCTTC.

This sequence joins TRBV4-3 and TRBJ2-6; D not resolved. Germline V gene sequence: CDR1 LGHNA, CDR2 YSLEER. The CDR3 has 16 residues. V was trimmed by 1 base and J by 0 bases, leaving 7 bases between them. This CDR3 reads CASSQAPSSGANVLTF. The CDR3 nucleotides are TGCGCCAGCAGCCAAGCTCCCAGCTCTGGGGCCAACGTCCTGACTTTC.

This chain uses TRBV29-1 with TRBJ1-2; possibly TRBD1 for D (5 bases). The V and J ends lost 7 bases and 7 bases respectively, with 16 bases between them. The CDR3 has 12 amino acids. Germline V gene lookup returns CDR1 SQVTM and CDR2 ANQGSEA. The CDR3 loop is CSGADTAGGYTF. DNA of the CDR3: TGCAGCGGCGCGGACACAGCCGGTGGCTACACCTTC.

The chain has TRBV18 and TRBJ2-7, with D perhaps TRBD1 (5 bases). This CDR3 spans 14 amino acids. V was shortened by 0 bases and J by 3 bases, with 9 bases between the two germline ends. Germline values: CDR1 KGHSH, CDR2 LQKENI. CDR3 in amino acids: CASSPPSRVYEQYF. CDR3 bases: TGTGCCAGCTCACCACCTTCCAGGGTCTACGAGCAGTACTTC.

The chain joins TRBV4-2 to TRBJ1-6, with D possibly TRBD1 on 5 matching bases. The germline CDR1 and CDR2 sequences are LGHNA and YNFKEQ. This CDR3 region has 15 residues. Deletions cut 3 bases from V and 8 bases from J, with 14 bases between. The CDR3 protein is CASSHARAQDSPLHF. DNA of the CDR3: TGTGCCAGCAGCCATGCCAGGGCCCAGGATTCACCCCTCCACTTT.

The CDR3 nucleotides are TGCGCCAGCAACATCGGGGGGGAGACCCAGTACTTC. Residues: CASNIGGETQYF. The rearrangement joins TRBV5-1 to TRBJ2-5, with 7 bases identical to TRBD2. CDR1 and CDR2 from the germline V gene are SGHRS and YFSETQ. Losses at the gene ends were 6 bases for V and 5 bases for J; bases not matched to a gene: 4. This CDR3 has 12 amino acids.

This sequence joins TRBV30 and TRBJ2-7, with D tentatively TRBD2 (6 bases). The CDR3 runs 13 residues. V was pared by 0 bases and J by 6 bases, with 12 bases between. CDR1 is GTSNPN, CDR2 SVGIG, per germline (reference sequence). The CDR3 DNA reads TGTGCCTGGAGTGTTTCCACGCGGGGCGAGCAGTACTTC. Translating it yields CAWSVSTRGEQYF.

The chain joins TRBV2 to TRBJ1-3; D gene ambiguous. V was shortened by 6 bases and J by 0 bases, with 12 bases between the two germline ends. The CDR3 spans 15 residues. CDR1 is SNHLY, CDR2 FYNNEI, per germline. Here the CDR3 reads CASSVPGYSGNTIYF. For the CDR3, the DNA is TGTGCCAGCAGCGTTCCAGGTTACTCTGGAAACACCATATATTTT.

V is TRBV12-5 and J is TRBJ2-7; TRBD2 matches at 8 bases. The CDR3 spans 16 residues. The trim removed 2 bases at V and 0 bases at J, leaving 6 bases unmatched. Germline assignment: CDR1 LGHNT and CDR2 FRNRAP. CDR3 sequence reads: CASGLPIAGSSYEQYF. The CDR3 DNA reads as TGTGCTAGTGGTTTGCCTATAGCGGGGAGCTCCTACGAGCAGTACTTC.

The CDR3 loop reads CAWSRGHSYEQYF. Written as DNA, the CDR3 is TGTGCCTGGTCCAGGGGGCACTCCTACGAGCAGTACTTC. The V call is TRBV30, the J call TRBJ2-7; 8 bases are a match to TRBD1. Germline V gene data show CDR1 as GTSNPN and CDR2 as SVGIG (reference sequence). The CDR3 has 13 residues. V lost 5 bases and J lost 0; bases outside the gene matches: 3.

This clone was seen only a few times. This chain connects TRBV9 to TRBJ1-1; possible D gene TRBD1, 5 bases. The CDR3 totals 15 residues. V lost 4 bases, J lost 4 bases, and 17 bases lay in between. The germline V gene has CDR1 SGDLS and CDR2 YYNGEE. CDR3 DNA sequence: TGTGCCAGCAGCCCCTCGGGGGGTTTCGGCACTGAAGCTTTCTTT. Protein sequence: CASSPSGGFGTEAFF.

J is TRBJ2-7 and V is TRBV28; D perhaps matches TRBD2 (5 bases). Germline V gene sequence: CDR1 MDHEN, CDR2 SYDVKM. Trimming took off 4 bases at V and 4 bases at J, with 17 bases between the two ends. The CDR3 runs to 15 residues. The CDR3 DNA reads as TGTGCCAGCAGTTCCCCCCGAGGGAGTTTGTACGAGCAGTACTTC. Encoded protein: CASSSPRGSLYEQYF.

The chain uses TRBV7-3 and TRBJ2-6; no firm D call. V dropped 1 base and J dropped 1 base, with 5 bases sitting between them. There are 15 residues in the CDR3. Germline loops: CDR1 SGHTA, CDR2 FQGTGA. The CDR3 DNA reads TGTGCCAGCAGCTTAAGCAGTTCTGGGGCCAACGTCCTGACTTTC. Translation: CASSLSSSGANVLTF.

The chain joins TRBV6-5 to TRBJ1-1; D gene ambiguous. The CDR3 length is 16 residues. CDR1 is MNHEY, CDR2 SVGAGI, per germline. Trimming shortened V by 4 bases and J by 3 bases, and 18 bases separated the two germline ends. The CDR3 nucleotides read TGTGCCAGCAGTTTCCTGGGGAGTTTGGGCTACACTGAAGCTTTCTTT. Amino acids: CASSFLGSLGYTEAFF.

This clone was seen only once. The V call is TRBV4-1, the J call TRBJ1-4; D is ambiguous. The CDR3 loop spans 14 amino acids. V was shortened by 4 bases and J by 6 bases, with 12 bases between the two germline ends. In germline, CDR1 is MGHRA, CDR2 YSYEKL. The CDR3 reads CASSPGAGDEKLFF. The CDR3 bases are TGCGCCAGCAGCCCAGGCGCGGGAGATGAAAAACTGTTTTTT.